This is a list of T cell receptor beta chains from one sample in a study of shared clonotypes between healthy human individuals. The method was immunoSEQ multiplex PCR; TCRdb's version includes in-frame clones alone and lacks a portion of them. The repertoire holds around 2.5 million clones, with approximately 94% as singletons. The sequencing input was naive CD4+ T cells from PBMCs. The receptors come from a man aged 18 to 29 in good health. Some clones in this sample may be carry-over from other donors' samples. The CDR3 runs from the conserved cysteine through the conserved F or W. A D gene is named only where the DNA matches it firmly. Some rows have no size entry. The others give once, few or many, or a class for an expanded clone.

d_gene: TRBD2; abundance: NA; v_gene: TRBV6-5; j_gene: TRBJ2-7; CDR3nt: TGTGCCAGCAGTTACTCGTGGACTAGCGGTGTCAACGAGCAGTACTTC; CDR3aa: CASSYSWTSGVNEQYF
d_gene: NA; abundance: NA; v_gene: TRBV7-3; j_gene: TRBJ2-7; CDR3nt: TGTGCCAGCAGCTTAGGTCAGGGTATATCCTACGAGCAGTACTTC; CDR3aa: CASSLGQGISYEQYF
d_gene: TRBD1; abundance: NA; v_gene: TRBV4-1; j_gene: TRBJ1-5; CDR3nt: TGCGCCAGCAGCCGAGACAGGGGGACGAGTCAGCCCCAGCATTTT; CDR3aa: CASSRDRGTSQPQHF
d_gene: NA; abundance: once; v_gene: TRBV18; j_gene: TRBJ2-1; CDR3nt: TGTGCCAGCTCACCAATGGCAGACAGACTTACCTACAATGAGCAGTTCTTC; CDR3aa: CASSPMADRLTYNEQFF
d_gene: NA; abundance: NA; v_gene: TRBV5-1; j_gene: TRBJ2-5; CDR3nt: TGCGCCAGCAGCGTAGGACAGCAACAAGAGACCCAGTACTTC; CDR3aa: CASSVGQQQETQYF
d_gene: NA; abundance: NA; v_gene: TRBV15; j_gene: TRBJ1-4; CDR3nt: TGTGCCACCAGCAGAGATAGCGGTAATGAAAAACTGTTTTTT; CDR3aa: CATSRDSGNEKLFF
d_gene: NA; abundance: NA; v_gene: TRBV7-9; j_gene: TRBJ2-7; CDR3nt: TGTGCCAGCAGCCCCAGACCCTACGAGCAGTACTTC; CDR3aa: CASSPRPYEQYF
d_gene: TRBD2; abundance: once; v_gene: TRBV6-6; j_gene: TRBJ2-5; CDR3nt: TGTGCCAGCAGTCGCTATAGCGGGAGGGATCTCGGGACCCAGTACTTC; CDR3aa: CASSRYSGRDLGTQYF
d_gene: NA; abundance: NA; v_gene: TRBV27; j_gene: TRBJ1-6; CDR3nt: TGTGCCAGCAGCCTCGGCCCAGGGAGCTCCTATAATTCACCCCTCCACTTT; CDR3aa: CASSLGPGSSYNSPLHF
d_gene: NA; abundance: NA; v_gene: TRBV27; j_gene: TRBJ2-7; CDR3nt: TGTGCCAGCAGTTTTAAGGACTCATCCTACGAGCAGTACTTC; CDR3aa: CASSFKDSSYEQYF
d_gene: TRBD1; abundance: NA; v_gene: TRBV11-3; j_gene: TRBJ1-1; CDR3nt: TGTGCCAGCTCCCTACCAGGGGGCTTTCGTTGCACTGAAGCTTTCTTT; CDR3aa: CASSLPGGFRCTEAFF
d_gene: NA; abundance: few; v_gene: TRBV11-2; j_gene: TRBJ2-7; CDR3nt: TGTGCCAGCAGCTCCTACTACGAGCAGTACTTC; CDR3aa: CASSSYYEQYF
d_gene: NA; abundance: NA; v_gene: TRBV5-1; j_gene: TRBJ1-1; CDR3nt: TGCGCCAGCAGCTTGTTCCAACAGGGTCTGTCGGCTTTCTTT; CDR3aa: CASSLFQQGLSAFF
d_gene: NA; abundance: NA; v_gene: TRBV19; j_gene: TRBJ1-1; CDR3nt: TGTGCCAGTAGTATAGATAGGGTTGGCACTGAAGCTTTCTTT; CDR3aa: CASSIDRVGTEAFF
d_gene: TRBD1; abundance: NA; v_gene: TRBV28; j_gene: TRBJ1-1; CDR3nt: TGTGCCAGCAGTTGGGGACAGGCCATGAACACTGAAGCTTTCTTT; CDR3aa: CASSWGQAMNTEAFF
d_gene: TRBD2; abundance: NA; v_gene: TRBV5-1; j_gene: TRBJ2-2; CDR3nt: TGCGCCAGCAACCAGCCTCCCGGACTAGCGGGAGGGTTCGGGGAGCTGTTTTTT; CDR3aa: CASNQPPGLAGGFGELFF
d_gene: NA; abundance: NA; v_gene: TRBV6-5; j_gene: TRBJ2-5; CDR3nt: TGTGCCAGCAGTTCCCAAATAGTGGAGACCCAGTACTTC; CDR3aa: CASSSQIVETQYF
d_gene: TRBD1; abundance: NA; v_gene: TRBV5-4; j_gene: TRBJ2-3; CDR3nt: TGTGCCAGCAGCTCCGGGACAGACCACACAGATACGCAGTATTTT; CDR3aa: CASSSGTDHTDTQYF
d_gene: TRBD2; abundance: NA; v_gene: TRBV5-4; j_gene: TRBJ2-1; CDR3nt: TGTGCCAGCAGCGGGACTAGCGGGTCCTACAATGAGCAGTTCTTC; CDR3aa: CASSGTSGSYNEQFF
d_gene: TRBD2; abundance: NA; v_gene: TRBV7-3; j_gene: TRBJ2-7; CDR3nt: TGTGCCAGCAGCTTCCCTAGCGGCCTCAACGAGCAGTACTTC; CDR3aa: CASSFPSGLNEQYF
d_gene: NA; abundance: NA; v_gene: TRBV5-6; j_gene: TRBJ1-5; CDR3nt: TGTGCCAGCAGCTTGCGTTCATCCCTTTGGCCCCAGCATTTT; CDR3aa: CASSLRSSLWPQHF
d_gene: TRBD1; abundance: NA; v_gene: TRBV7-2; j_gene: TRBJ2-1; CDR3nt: TGTGCCAGCACACCGACAGGGCCCTCCTACAATGAGCAGTTCTTC; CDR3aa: CASTPTGPSYNEQFF
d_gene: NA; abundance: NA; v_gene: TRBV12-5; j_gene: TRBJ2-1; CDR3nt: TGTGCTAGTGGTTTGATAGGCATCAATGAGCAGTTCTTC; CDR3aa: CASGLIGINEQFF
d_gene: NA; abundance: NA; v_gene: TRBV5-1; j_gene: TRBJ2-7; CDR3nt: TGCGCCAGCGGACACAGCACCTACGAGCAGTACTTC; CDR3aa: CASGHSTYEQYF
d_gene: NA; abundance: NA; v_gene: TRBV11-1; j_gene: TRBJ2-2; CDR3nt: TGTGCCAGCAGCTCCGGACAGACGAACACCGGGGAGCTGTTTTTT; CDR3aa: CASSSGQTNTGELFF
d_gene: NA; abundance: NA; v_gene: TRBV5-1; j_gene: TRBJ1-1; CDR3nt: TGCGCCAGCAACCAACAGGGGAACACTGAAGCTTTCTTT; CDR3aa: CASNQQGNTEAFF
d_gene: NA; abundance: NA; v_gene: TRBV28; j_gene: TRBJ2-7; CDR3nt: TGTGCCAGCAGTCAACGGACCAGGGACGGGAGACTCTACGAGCAGTACTTC; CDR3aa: CASSQRTRDGRLYEQYF
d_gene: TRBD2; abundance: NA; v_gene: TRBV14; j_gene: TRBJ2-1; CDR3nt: TGTGCCAGCAGCCCACGGGTCCGGGGGGATGAGCAGTTCTTC; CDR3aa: CASSPRVRGDEQFF
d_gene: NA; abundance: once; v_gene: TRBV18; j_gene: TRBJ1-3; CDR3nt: TGTGCCAGCTCACCACGAATCGGTGACTCTGGAAACACCATATATTTT; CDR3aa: CASSPRIGDSGNTIYF
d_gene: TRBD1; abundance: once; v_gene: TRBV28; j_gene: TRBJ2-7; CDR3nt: TGTGCCAGCAGTGGACACAGGGGATTCCCCTACGAGCAGTACTTC; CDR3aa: CASSGHRGFPYEQYF
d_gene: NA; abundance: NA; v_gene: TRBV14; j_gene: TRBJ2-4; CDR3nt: TGTGCCAGCAGCCTAAGCAGGGACTTAGCCAAAAACATTCAGTACTTC; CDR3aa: CASSLSRDLAKNIQYF
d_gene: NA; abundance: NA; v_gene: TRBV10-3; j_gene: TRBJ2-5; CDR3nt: TGTGCCATCAGTGAAAGAGAGACCCAGTACTTC; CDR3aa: CAISERETQYF
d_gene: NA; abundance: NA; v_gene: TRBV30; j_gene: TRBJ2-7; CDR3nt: TGTGCCTGGAGTGTACTCGGGGCAACCTACGAGCAGTACTTC; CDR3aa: CAWSVLGATYEQYF
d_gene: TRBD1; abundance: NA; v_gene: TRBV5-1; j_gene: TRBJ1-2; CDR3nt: TGCGCCAGCAGCCTGCTTGGGACAGGGGATAGCTACACCTTC; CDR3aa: CASSLLGTGDSYTF
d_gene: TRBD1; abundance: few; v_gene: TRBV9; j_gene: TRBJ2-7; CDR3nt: TGTGCCAGCAGCGTAGGAGACAGGGGTTACGAGCAGTACTTC; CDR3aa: CASSVGDRGYEQYF
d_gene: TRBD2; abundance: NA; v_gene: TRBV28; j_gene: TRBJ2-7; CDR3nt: TGTGCCAGCTTGGATCGGGGGGGAAACTACGAGCAGTACTTC; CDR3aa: CASLDRGGNYEQYF
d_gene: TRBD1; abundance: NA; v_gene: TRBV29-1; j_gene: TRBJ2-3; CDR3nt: TGCAGCGTTGAAACAGGGGTAGATACGCAGTATTTT; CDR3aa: CSVETGVDTQYF
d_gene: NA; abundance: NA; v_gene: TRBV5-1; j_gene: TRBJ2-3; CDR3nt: TGCGCCAGCAGCTTGACGGGACCGGTAGATACGCAGTATTTT; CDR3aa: CASSLTGPVDTQYF
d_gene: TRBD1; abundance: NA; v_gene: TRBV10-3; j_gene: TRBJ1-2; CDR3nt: TGTGCCATCAGTGGGATGGGACAGGGGGACGATGGCTACACCTTC; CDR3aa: CAISGMGQGDDGYTF
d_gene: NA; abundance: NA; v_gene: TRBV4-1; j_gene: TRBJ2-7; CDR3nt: TGCGCCAGCAGCCGCCGACGGACAGAGAACTCCTACGAGCAGTACTTC; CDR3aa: CASSRRRTENSYEQYF
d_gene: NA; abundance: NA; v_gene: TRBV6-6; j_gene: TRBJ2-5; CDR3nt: TGTGCCAGCAGTTCAACCCAGGGGGGGGGAGAGACCCAGTACTTC; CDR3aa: CASSSTQGGGETQYF
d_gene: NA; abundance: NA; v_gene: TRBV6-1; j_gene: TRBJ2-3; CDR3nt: TGTGCCTCGCGCCGGGACTCACTTACAGATACGCAGTATTTT; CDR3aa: CASRRDSLTDTQYF